Presented here are 9 T cell receptor beta chains from one specimen sequenced in a study of shared clonotypes between healthy human individuals. The repertoire was sequenced with immunoSEQ multiplex PCR; TCRdb's copy has only in-frame clones and lacks some. The sample includes some 470,000 clones, about 79% of them seen just once. Sequencing was carried out using PBMCs. Source of these receptors: a woman aged 35 to 49 in good health. Some clones in this sample may be carry-over from other donors' samples.

The chain is built from TRBV28 and TRBJ2-6; 15 bases fit TRBD2. The germline V gene has CDR1 MDHEN and CDR2 SYDVKM. The CDR3 length is 17 residues. Unmatched junction bases numbered 5, after V lost 8 bases and J lost 3 bases. The CDR3 DNA reads TGTGCCAGCGCTGGACTAGCGGGAGGGTATGGGGCCAACGTCCTGACTTTC. As protein: CASAGLAGGYGANVLTF.

This clone is a singleton in its sample. The V and J genes are TRBV11-2 and TRBJ2-7; 9 positions agree with TRBD2. V shed 5 bases, J shed 6 bases, and the junction held 14 bases outside the gene matches. CDR1 SGHAT and CDR2 FQNNGV come from the germline V gene. CDR3 size: 16 residues. CDR3: CASSTGKGLAGREQYF. The DNA for the CDR3 is TGTGCCAGCAGCACGGGAAAAGGGCTAGCGGGACGCGAGCAGTACTTC.

The chain employs TRBV7-8 and TRBJ1-5; 10 nucleotides agree with TRBD1. Trimming removed 0 bases from V and 4 bases from J; junction bases left unmatched: 3. This CDR3 region has 16 residues. In germline, CDR1 is SGHVS, CDR2 FQNEAQ. CDR3 coding DNA: TGTGCCAGCAGCTTAGCGGGACAGGGGACTAATCAGCCCCAGCATTTT. Protein: CASSLAGQGTNQPQHF. Together with reference TRBV7-8 and TRBJ1-5, the CDR3 gives the full variable domain: GAGVSQSPRYKVAKRGQDVALRCDPISGHVSLFWYQQALGQGPEFLTYFQNEAQLDKSGLPSDRFFAERPEGSVSTLKIQRTQQEDSAVYLCASSLAGQGTNQPQHFGDGTRLSIL.

Points on this clone: A much larger clone is a single base away; this may be a read error. CDR3 protein: CASSSGVEPYNEQFF. Here the CDR3 DNA reads TGTGCCAGCAGTTCTGGGGTAGAACCCTACAATGAGCAGTTCTTC. J is TRBJ2-1 and V is TRBV27; D uncertain. This CDR3 is built from 15 residues. V lost 4 bases and J 2 bases, leaving 12 bases between the germline ends. Germline CDR1 and CDR2: MNHEY and SMNVEV (reference sequence).

This clone was detected ten times or more. The chain has TRBV6-4 and TRBJ1-2, with TRBD1 matching 7 bases. J lost 1 base, V lost 5 bases, and 4 bases had no gene match. The CDR3 spans 14 residues. Germline assignment: CDR1 MRHNA and CDR2 SNTAGT. This chain's CDR3 is CASSRDRSNYGYTF. The CDR3 DNA is TGTGCCAGCAGTCGGGACAGAAGTAACTATGGCTACACCTTC.

The J gene is TRBJ1-5, the V gene TRBV27; the D is unclear. The germline gives CDR1 MNHEY, CDR2 SMNVEV (reference sequence). With 1 base removed from V and 4 bases from J, the gap between germline ends came to 8 bases. This CDR3 is built from 14 residues. Here the CDR3 DNA reads TGTGCCAGCAGTTTATGGTCCGGGAATCAGCCCCAGCATTTT. This sequence encodes CASSLWSGNQPQHF.

This chain joins TRBV7-6 and TRBJ2-1, with 11 bases that match TRBD2. Germline V gene sequence: CDR1 SGHVS, CDR2 FNYEAQ. The CDR3 extends over 16 amino acids. V was clipped by 0 bases and J by 8 bases; unmatched bases: 6. The CDR3 DNA follows: TGTGCCAGCAGCTTAGCCGCTAGCGGGAGGTTCGATGAGCAGTTCTTC. This codes for CASSLAASGRFDEQFF.

With regard to this clone: Other nucleotide sequences from this sample produce the same CDR3. The V gene is TRBV30, the J gene TRBJ1-5; 8 nucleotides agree with TRBD1. J lost 5 bases, V lost 2 bases, and 5 bases had no gene match. The germline V gene has CDR1 GTSNPN and CDR2 SVGIG (reference sequence). This CDR3 has 14 residues. This chain's CDR3 is CAWSPGTGDQPQHF. The CDR3 nucleotides are TGTGCCTGGAGTCCCGGGACAGGCGATCAGCCCCAGCATTTT.

The chain carries TRBV7-9 and TRBJ2-5, with D tentatively TRBD2 (5 bases). This CDR3 is built from 13 residues. Trimming took off 3 bases at V and 1 base at J, with 6 bases between the two ends. CDR1 and CDR2 from the germline V gene are SEHNR and FQNEAQ (reference sequence). The CDR3 region has the DNA TGTGCCAGCAGCTTTGGGAGCCAAGAGACCCAGTACTTC. Its translation: CASSFGSQETQYF.